These T cell receptor beta chains were read from a single sample in a study of cytomegalovirus exposure and HLA in healthy donors. Here immunoSEQ multiplex PCR was the method, and the copy in TCRdb shows in-frame clones only, minus some. The table lists around 120,000 clones, around three quarters of them singletons. Sequenced input: PBMCs. These receptor sequences come from a woman between 50 and 59 years old in good health and CMV-seronegative. CDR3s leave out the opening cysteine and the closing phenylalanine or tryptophan. Fields, in order: clone size, CDR3 length, V gene, CDR3 protein. Not all rows give a size; the values are once, few, many and, for expanded clones, a class.

>-|11|TRBV5-1
ASSSIPQETQY
>-|12|TRBV4-1
ASSLGQQNTEAF
>once|10|TRBV4-3
ASSQDTSEQF
>-|15|TRBV4-2
ASSQSSGTSGAYEQY
>once|15|TRBV7-6
ASSHGTSGGSTDTQY
>few|12|TRBV28
ASSQLSRNQPQH
>-|12|TRBV18
ASSPQGRGKTQY
>-|13|TRBV5-1
ASSLEGDQYNEQF
>-|11|TRBV28
ASSFGSVGEAF
>-|14|TRBV5-4
ASSYGVGSGANVLT
>-|13|TRBV7-3
ASSLRVGRAAEQF
>-|15|TRBV7-7
ASSWGTSGRAQETQY
>-|13|TRBV28
ASTYRDSSGNTIY
>once|15|TRBV7-2
ASSLARGLQTKETQY
>few|13|TRBV28
ASSFRQGSNQPQH
>-|12|TRBV28
ASSSQGIAYEQY
>-|11|TRBV21-1
ASSKGGTGEAF
>once|11|TRBV29-1
SVGQGATYEQY
>-|9|TRBV6-1
ASSVRTDAF
>-|17|TRBV19
ASSISGQGGHSGANVLT
>-|13|TRBV2
ASRVSGSRINEQF
>-|11|TRBV29-1
SGKGTVNTEAF
>-|13|TRBV4-3
ASSQATGGAGGYT
>-|10|TRBV19
ASTTGGNEQF
>-|16|TRBV14
ASSQVRQGGKITGELF
>-|12|TRBV9
ASSVEPGGETQY
>-|13|TRBV6-1
ASSEGGFSYNEQF